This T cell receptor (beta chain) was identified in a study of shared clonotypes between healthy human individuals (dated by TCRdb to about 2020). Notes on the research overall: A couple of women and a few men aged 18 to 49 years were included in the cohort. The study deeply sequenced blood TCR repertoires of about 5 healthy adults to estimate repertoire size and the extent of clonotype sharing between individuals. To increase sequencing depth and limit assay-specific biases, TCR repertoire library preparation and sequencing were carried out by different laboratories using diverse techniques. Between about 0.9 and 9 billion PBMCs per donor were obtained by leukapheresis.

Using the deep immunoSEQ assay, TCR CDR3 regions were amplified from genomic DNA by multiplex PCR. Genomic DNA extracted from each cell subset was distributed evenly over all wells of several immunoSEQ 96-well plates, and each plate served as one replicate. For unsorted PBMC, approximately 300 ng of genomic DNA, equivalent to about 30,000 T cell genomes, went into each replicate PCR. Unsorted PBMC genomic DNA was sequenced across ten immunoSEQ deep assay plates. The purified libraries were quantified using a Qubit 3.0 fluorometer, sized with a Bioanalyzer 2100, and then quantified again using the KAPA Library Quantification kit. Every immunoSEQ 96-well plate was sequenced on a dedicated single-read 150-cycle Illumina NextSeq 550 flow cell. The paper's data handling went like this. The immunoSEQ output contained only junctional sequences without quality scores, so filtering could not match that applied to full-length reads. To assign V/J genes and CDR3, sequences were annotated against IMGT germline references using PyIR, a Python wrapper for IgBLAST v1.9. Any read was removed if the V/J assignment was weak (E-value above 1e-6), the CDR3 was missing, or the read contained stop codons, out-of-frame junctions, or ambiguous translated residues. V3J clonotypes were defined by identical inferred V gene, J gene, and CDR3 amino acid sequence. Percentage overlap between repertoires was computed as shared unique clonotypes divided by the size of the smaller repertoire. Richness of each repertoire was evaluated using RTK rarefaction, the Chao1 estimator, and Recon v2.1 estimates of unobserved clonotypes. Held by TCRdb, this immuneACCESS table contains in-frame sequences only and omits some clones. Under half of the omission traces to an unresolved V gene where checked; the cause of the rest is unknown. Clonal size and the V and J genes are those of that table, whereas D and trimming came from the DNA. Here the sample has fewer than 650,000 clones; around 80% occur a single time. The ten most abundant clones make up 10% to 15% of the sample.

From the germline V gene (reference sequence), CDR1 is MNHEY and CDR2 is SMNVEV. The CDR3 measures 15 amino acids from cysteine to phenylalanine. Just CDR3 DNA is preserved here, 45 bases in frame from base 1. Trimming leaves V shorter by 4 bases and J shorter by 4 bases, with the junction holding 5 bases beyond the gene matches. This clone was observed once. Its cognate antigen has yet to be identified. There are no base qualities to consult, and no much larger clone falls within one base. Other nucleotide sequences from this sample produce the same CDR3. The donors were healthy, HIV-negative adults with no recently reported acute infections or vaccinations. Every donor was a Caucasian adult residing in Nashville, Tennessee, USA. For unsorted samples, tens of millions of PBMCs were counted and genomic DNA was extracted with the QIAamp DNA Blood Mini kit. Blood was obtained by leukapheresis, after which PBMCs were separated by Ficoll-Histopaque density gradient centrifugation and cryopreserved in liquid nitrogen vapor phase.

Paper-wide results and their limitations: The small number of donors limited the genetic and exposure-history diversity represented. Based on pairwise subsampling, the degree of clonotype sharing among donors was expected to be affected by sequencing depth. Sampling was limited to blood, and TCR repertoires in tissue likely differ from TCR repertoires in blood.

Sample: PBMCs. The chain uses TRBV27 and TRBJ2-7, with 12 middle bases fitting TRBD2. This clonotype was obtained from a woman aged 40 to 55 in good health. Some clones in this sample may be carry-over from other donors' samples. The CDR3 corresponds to CASSWSGTSGYEQYF. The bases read TGTGCCAGCAGTTGGAGCGGGACTAGCGGGTACGAGCAGTACTTC.